This T cell receptor beta chain was found in a study of regulatory T cells in long-lasting Graves disease. Study-wide results and caveats: Persistent disease favored TRBV28, TRBJ1-2 and TRBJ2-5.

Time point here: newly diagnosed GD, antithyroid drugs for less than 3 months. PBMC RNA served as the TCR library source. J gave up 3 bases and V 5 bases, and 7 bases lay outside the gene matches. The CDR3 is 14 residues long. Per germline, CDR1 MNHEY and CDR2 SMNVEV (reference sequence). This clonotype was counted at least ten times. What it binds is unknown. Combining iRepertoire HTBI primers with Arm-PCR of CDR3 regions, the authors built TCR beta libraries. Each CDR3 protein is one row after TCRdb ran MiXCR on the multiplex PCR reads. The data hold 530,000 or so distinct CDR3 sequences, with roughly 13% observed a single time. In addition, the sample was reused for a study of T cells in Graves' hyperthyroidism and ophthalmopathy. That study adds: Graves' hyperthyroidism was deemed stable given no ophthalmopathy progression within 18 months.

The receptor was derived from a man in his thirties or forties with Graves disease. Sample: peripheral blood mononuclear cells (PBMCs), taken at new diagnosis, from a patient treated with antithyroid drugs. The genes are TRBV27 and TRBJ2-7; 7 bases are shared with TRBD1. This CDR3 reads CASSPGTDLYEQYF. DNA for the CDR3: TGTGCCAGCAGTCCGGGGACAGATCTCTACGAGCAGTACTTC.